The 28 T cell receptor beta chains below come from one sample, sequenced in a study of brain metastases from non-small cell lung cancer. Generated by immunoSEQ multiplex PCR, the TCRdb table keeps only in-frame clones and is missing some. This repertoire shows some 4,500 clones, approximately 85% found once; its top ten account for roughly 5.5%. Material for sequencing was primary lung tumor tissue. These receptors all stem from a donor older than 35 with non-small cell lung cancer.

The chain is built from TRBV12-3 or TRBV12-4 and TRBJ1-1; possible D gene TRBD1, 5 bases. Trimming pared 2 bases from V and 10 bases from J, leaving 8 bases between. The CDR3 covers 11 residues. The CDR3 region has the DNA TGTGCCAGCAGTTTACGGCAGGGAGCTTTCTTT. It specifies CASSLRQGAFF.

V is TRBV25-1 and J is TRBJ2-5; possible D gene TRBD1, 5 bases. Germline loops: CDR1 MGHDK, CDR2 SYGVNS. The V end lost 7 bases, the J end lost 2 bases, and 8 bases lay between the germline ends. The CDR3 length is 12 residues. DNA of the CDR3: TGTGCCAGCAAAGGGGTACAAGAGACCCAGTACTTC. Protein sequence: CASKGVQETQYF.

The chain employs TRBV9 and TRBJ1-4; D is possibly TRBD1 (5 bases). Germline loops: CDR1 SGDLS, CDR2 YYNGEE. The germline V and J ends were trimmed by 0 bases and 8 bases, with 17 bases remaining between them. The CDR3 covers 16 residues. The CDR3 sequence: CASSVALGTQGEKLFF. The CDR3 nucleotides are TGTGCCAGCAGCGTAGCCCTCGGGACCCAGGGAGAAAAACTGTTTTTT.

V usage is TRBV19 and J usage is TRBJ2-7, with TRBD2 identical over 7 bases. Germline trimming cut 3 bases from V and 0 bases from J; bases unmatched to any gene: 8. Germline CDR1 LNHDA, CDR2 SQIVND (reference sequence). CDR3 length equals 16 residues. The chain's CDR3 is CASSISAGGYSYEQYF. In DNA form, the CDR3 reads TGTGCCAGTAGTATCTCCGCCGGGGGGTACTCCTACGAGCAGTACTTC.

The chain is built from TRBV5-1 and TRBJ2-6; D gene ambiguous. The length of the CDR3 is 12 residues. V gave up 0 bases and J gave up 5 bases, with 0 bases separating them. CDR1 is SGHRS, CDR2 YFSETQ, per germline. The chain's CDR3 is CASSLGANVLTF. CDR3 bases: TGCGCCAGCAGCTTGGGGGCCAACGTCCTGACTTTC. Filled out from reference TRBV5-1 and TRBJ2-6, the complete variable domain reads KAGVTQTPRYLIKTRGQQVTLSCSPISGHRSVSWYQQTPGQGLQFLFEYFSETQRNKGNFPGRFSGRQFSNSRSEMNVSTLELGDSALYLCASSLGANVLTFGAGSRLTVL.

CDR3 residues: CASSFGGSLGLGGYTF. The CDR3 region has the DNA TGTGCCAGCAGCTTCGGGGGCTCCCTTGGGCTTGGTGGCTACACCTTC. The chain joins TRBV13 to TRBJ1-2, with D possibly matching TRBD1 (6 bases). CDR3 size: 16 residues. V was cut by 3 bases and J by 7 bases, with 21 bases left in between. From germline, CDR1 is PRHDT and CDR2 FYEKMQ (reference sequence). The whole variable domain, remainder taken from reference TRBV13 and TRBJ1-2, is AAGVIQSPRHLIKEKRETATLKCYPIPRHDTVYWYQQGPGQDPQFLISFYEKMQSDKGSIPDRFSAQQFSDYHSELNMSSLELGDSALYFCASSFGGSLGLGGYTFGSGTRLTVV.

J is TRBJ2-7 and V is TRBV3-1 (or the pseudogene TRBV3-2); the D gene is possibly TRBD1 (6 bases). This CDR3 has 14 residues. The ends were cut back, 0 bases at V and 6 bases at J, with 12 bases in the middle. Per the germline V gene, CDR1 is LGHDT and CDR2 is YNNKEL (reference sequence). CDR3: CASSQEQRGGEQYF. The CDR3 nucleotides are TGTGCCAGCAGCCAAGAACAGAGAGGGGGCGAGCAGTACTTC.

V usage is TRBV5-1 and J usage is TRBJ1-5; D remains ambiguous. V shed 0 bases and J shed 5 bases, with 6 bases lying between them. Germline assignment: CDR1 SGHRS and CDR2 YFSETQ. CDR3 length: 13 amino acids. The CDR3 region is CASSLGRDQPQHF. The CDR3 nucleotides read TGCGCCAGCAGCTTGGGGAGAGATCAGCCCCAGCATTTT.

The V call is TRBV9, the J call TRBJ2-1, with 8 bases fitting TRBD2. The ends lost 0 bases at V and 5 bases at J; junction bases unmatched: 7. The CDR3 sequence is 16 residues long. In germline, CDR1 is SGDLS, CDR2 YYNGEE. CDR3: CASSVGPAGVHNEQFF. Written as DNA, the CDR3 is TGTGCCAGCAGCGTAGGACCAGCGGGAGTTCACAATGAGCAGTTCTTC.

The chain is built from TRBV7-9 and TRBJ2-1; 12 positions match TRBD2. CDR3 length equals 14 residues. The V segment lost 11 bases and the J segment 8 bases; nucleotides outside the gene matches: 10. In germline, CDR1 is SEHNR, CDR2 FQNEAQ (reference sequence). For the CDR3, the DNA is TGTGCCGGAGGACTAGCGGGACGTAGGGATGAGCAGTTCTTC. Protein: CAGGLAGRRDEQFF.

The rearrangement links TRBV3-1 (or the pseudogene TRBV3-2) to TRBJ2-2; no clear D. The length of the CDR3 is 11 residues. The V gene's germline CDR1 is LGHDT and CDR2 YNNKEL (reference sequence). With 8 bases removed from V and 5 bases from J, the gap between germline ends came to 6 bases. The CDR3 reads CASAQTGELFF. CDR3 nucleotide sequence: TGTGCCAGCGCACAAACCGGGGAGCTGTTTTTT.

This chain joins TRBV2 and TRBJ1-2; a weak D match, TRBD1 (5 bases). V lost 6 bases and J lost 3, with 8 bases in between. The CDR3 sequence is 12 residues long. From germline, CDR1 is SNHLY and CDR2 FYNNEI. This chain's CDR3 is CASRGADYGYTF. The CDR3 nucleotides read TGTGCCAGCAGAGGGGCGGACTATGGCTACACCTTC.

V gene TRBV10-1 combines with J gene TRBJ2-1; 7 bases are shared with TRBD2. The CDR3 sequence is 14 residues long. The junction had 8 bases not matched to a gene; V was cut back by 3 bases and J by 9 bases. The germline gives CDR1 WNHNN, CDR2 SYGVQD (reference sequence). CDR3 coding DNA: TGCGCCAGCAGTGATGTGCGGGAGCCCTCTGAGCAGTTCTTC. Residues: CASSDVREPSEQFF.

The chain uses TRBV18 and TRBJ2-2; 7 bases agree with TRBD2. The trim removed 2 bases at V and 2 bases at J, leaving 8 bases unmatched. CDR1 KGHSH and CDR2 LQKENI come from the germline V gene. This CDR3 contains 17 residues. CDR3 DNA sequence: TGTGCCAGCTCACCAGGGGGACTATTGAAAAACACCGGGGAGCTGTTTTTT. This sequence encodes CASSPGGLLKNTGELFF.

The chain joins TRBV2 to TRBJ1-6; the match to TRBD1 covers 9 bases. This CDR3 region has 14 residues. Germline V CDR1 and CDR2: SNHLY, FYNNEI. V lost 5 bases and J lost 7; bases outside the gene matches: 3. The CDR3 sequence is CASSNGQGNSPLHF. The DNA for the CDR3 is TGTGCCAGCAGTAATGGACAGGGGAATTCACCCCTCCACTTT.

The chain combines TRBV7-2 with TRBJ2-7, with D perhaps TRBD1 (7 bases). The CDR3 extends over 14 amino acids. Looked up from germline, CDR1 is SGHTA and CDR2 is FQGNSA. With 5 bases removed from V and 2 bases from J, the gap between germline ends came to 13 bases. The CDR3 loop reads CASSPQGGTYEQYF. The CDR3 DNA reads as TGTGCCAGCAGCCCCCAGGGGGGCACCTACGAGCAGTACTTC. Variable domain in full (rest from reference TRBV7-2 and TRBJ2-7): GAGVSQSPSNKVTEKGKDVELRCDPISGHTALYWYRQSLGQGLEFLIYFQGNSAPDKSGLPSDRFSAERTGGSVSTLTIQRTQQEDSAVYLCASSPQGGTYEQYFGPGTRLTVT.

This sequence joins TRBV2 and TRBJ2-5; D is unclear. V lost 7 bases to trimming and J lost 4 bases, with 7 bases between them. This CDR3 spans 11 amino acids. Germline-derived CDR1 and CDR2 are SNHLY and FYNNEI. The CDR3 here is CASKYGETQYF. CDR3 bases: TGTGCCAGCAAATATGGAGAGACCCAGTACTTC.

The J gene is TRBJ2-7, the V gene TRBV14, with a tentative D call TRBD1 (6 bases). Deletions cut 3 bases from V and 5 bases from J, with 20 bases between. The CDR3 is 16 amino acids. In germline, CDR1 is SGHDN, CDR2 FVKESK. The CDR3 DNA reads as TGTGCCAGCAGCCAGGGCGCGGGCAGGGGTAGGAACGAGCAGTACTTC. This gives the protein CASSQGAGRGRNEQYF.

The rearrangement joins TRBV29-1 to TRBJ2-4; D is unresolved. CDR1 is SQVTM and CDR2 is ANQGSEA in the germline V gene. The germline V and J ends were trimmed by 4 bases and 0 bases, with 7 bases remaining between them. The CDR3 length is 13 residues. CDR3 DNA: TGCAGCGTTGTGGGTCTAGCCAAAAACATTCAGTACTTC. This translates into CSVVGLAKNIQYF.

The gene calls are TRBV2 and TRBJ1-4; D may be TRBD1 (5 bases). CDR1 and CDR2 from the germline V gene are SNHLY and FYNNEI. V was trimmed by 4 bases and J by 5 bases, leaving 17 bases between them. The CDR3 sequence is 16 residues long. CDR3 nucleotide sequence: TGTGCCAGCAGTGTCCTTCCGGGACGGACGAATGAAAAACTGTTTTTT. As protein: CASSVLPGRTNEKLFF. The full variable domain, with the rest looked up from reference TRBV2 and TRBJ1-4, is EPEVTQTPSHQVTQMGQEVILRCVPISNHLYFYWYRQILGQKVEFLVSFYNNEISEKSEIFDDQFSVERPDGSNFTLKIRSTKLEDSAMYFCASSVLPGRTNEKLFFGSGTQLSVL.

The chain is built from TRBV12-3 or TRBV12-4 and TRBJ2-7, with a tentative D call TRBD2 (5 bases). The CDR3 extends over 12 amino acids. Trimming took 5 bases from V and 3 from J, leaving 8 bases between them. DNA of the CDR3: TGTGCCAGCAGTACTACTAGCTACGAGCAGTACTTC. Residues: CASSTTSYEQYF.

This clone was recorded only once. The genes are TRBV5-1 and TRBJ2-2; a possible D gene is TRBD2 (6 bases). V lost 4 bases and J 2 bases, leaving 12 bases between the germline ends. CDR3 length: 15 residues. Germline V gives CDR1 SGHRS, CDR2 YFSETQ. CDR3 sequence: CASSGGLQNTGELFF. CDR3 in DNA: TGCGCCAGCAGCGGGGGACTTCAAAACACCGGGGAGCTGTTTTTT.

A word on this clone: Other DNA sequences in this specimen translate into the identical CDR3. The chain combines TRBV19 with TRBJ2-7; no clear D. CDR1 and CDR2 from the germline V gene are LNHDA and SQIVND (reference sequence). The CDR3 is 16 residues long. V gave up 4 bases and J gave up 3 bases, with 19 bases separating them. In DNA, the CDR3 is TGTGCCAGTAGTACATTTCCCGATAGGGCCTACTACGAGCAGTACTTC. It codes for CASSTFPDRAYYEQYF.

This chain links TRBV6-2 or TRBV6-3 with TRBJ2-5; 12 positions match TRBD2. With V trimmed by 2 bases and J by 5 bases, 18 bases remained unmatched. The length of the CDR3 is 20 residues. Germline loops: CDR1 MNHEY, CDR2 SVGEGT. This chain's CDR3 is CASSYTTSGSYVRVRETQYF. DNA for the CDR3: TGTGCCAGCAGTTACACGACTAGCGGGAGTTACGTGAGAGTTAGGGAGACCCAGTACTTC.

The chain joins TRBV5-1 to TRBJ1-6, with 9 bases fitting TRBD1. This CDR3 comprises 14 residues. The J segment lost 7 bases and the V segment lost 4 bases, leaving 3 bases of the junction unmatched. CDR1 is SGHRS, CDR2 YFSETQ, per germline. The CDR3 DNA sequence: TGCGCCAGCAGCGGACAGGGGAGCAATTCACCCCTCCACTTT. It encodes CASSGQGSNSPLHF.

This clone was seen a few times. This chain joins TRBV4-1 and TRBJ2-3; D is unresolved. Germline loops: CDR1 MGHRA, CDR2 YSYEKL. Trimming left V 0 bases short and J 2 bases short, with 6 bases between. This CDR3 comprises 14 residues. The CDR3 here is CASSQDPNTDTQYF. CDR3 nucleotides: TGCGCCAGCAGCCAAGATCCTAACACAGATACGCAGTATTTT.

The chain carries TRBV3-1 (or the pseudogene TRBV3-2) and TRBJ2-2, with D maybe TRBD2 (6 bases). CDR3 size: 14 residues. CDR1 is LGHDT, CDR2 YNNKEL, per germline (reference sequence). V was pared by 4 bases and J by 6 bases, with 12 bases between. Here the CDR3 reads CASSPEGLSGELFF. The CDR3 nucleotides are TGTGCCAGCAGCCCGGAGGGTTTGTCCGGGGAGCTGTTTTTT.

The gene calls are TRBV19 and TRBJ1-4; TRBD1 agrees at 8 bases. CDR3 size: 14 residues. Trimming at V came to 3 bases and at J to 8 bases, leaving 5 bases not matched to a gene. Per germline, CDR1 LNHDA and CDR2 SQIVND (reference sequence). The CDR3 here is CASSIGTGREKLFF. CDR3 DNA sequence: TGTGCCAGTAGTATCGGGACAGGTCGGGAAAAACTGTTTTTT.